This TCR beta chain emerged from a study of cytomegalovirus exposure and HLA in healthy donors. The germline V and J ends were trimmed by 0 bases and 4 bases, with 17 bases remaining between them. Germline assignment: CDR1 LGHNA and CDR2 YSLEER. The CDR3 spans 17 residues. Study conclusions and caveats: Published work reported that the classifier diagnosed cytomegalovirus status with high specificity and sensitivity. The study flagged some 170 TCR beta chains as cytomegalovirus-associated.

This table comes from immunoSEQ multiplex PCR, and its TCRdb copy is limited to in-frame clones, with some not included. The sample holds over 60,000 clones; just under 95% are singletons and the top ten take 4.4%. With regard to this clone: Its antigen is undetermined.

The chain has TRBV4-3 and TRBJ2-3; D possibly corresponds to TRBD2 (5 bases). The receptor was derived from a man between 18 and 35 years old in good health and CMV-seropositive. Specimen: PBMCs. The CDR3 bases are TGCGCCAGCAGCCAAGATCCCCCCAGGAGCGGTCCAGATACGCAGTATTTT. Amino acid sequence: CASSQDPPRSGPDTQYF.